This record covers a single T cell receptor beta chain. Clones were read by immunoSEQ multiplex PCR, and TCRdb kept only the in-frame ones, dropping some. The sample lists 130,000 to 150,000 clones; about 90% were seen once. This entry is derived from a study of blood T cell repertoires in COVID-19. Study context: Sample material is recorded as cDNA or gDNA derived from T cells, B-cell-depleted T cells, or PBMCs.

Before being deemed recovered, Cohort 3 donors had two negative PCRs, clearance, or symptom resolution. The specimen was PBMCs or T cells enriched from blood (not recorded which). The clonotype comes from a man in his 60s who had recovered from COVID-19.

This CDR3 reads CASSDPAQRYNEQFF. Written as DNA, the CDR3 is TGTGCCAGCAGTGACCCCGCCCAGCGATACAATGAGCAGTTCTTC. The V call is TRBV6-4, the J call TRBJ2-1; D is ambiguous. V was shortened by 2 bases and J by 4 bases, with 12 bases between the two germline ends. This CDR3 is 15 amino acids long. Germline CDR1 is MRHNA and CDR2 is SNTAGT.